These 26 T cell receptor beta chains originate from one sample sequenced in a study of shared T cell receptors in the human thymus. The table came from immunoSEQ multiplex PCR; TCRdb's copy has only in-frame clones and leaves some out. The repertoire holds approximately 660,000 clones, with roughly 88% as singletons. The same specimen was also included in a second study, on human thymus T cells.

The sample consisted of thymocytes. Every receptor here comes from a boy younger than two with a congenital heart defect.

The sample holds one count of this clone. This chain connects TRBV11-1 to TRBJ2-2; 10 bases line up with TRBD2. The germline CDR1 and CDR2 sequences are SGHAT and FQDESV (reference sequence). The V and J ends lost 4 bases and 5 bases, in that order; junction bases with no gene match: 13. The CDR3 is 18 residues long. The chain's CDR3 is CASSWGTLAGDSTGELFF. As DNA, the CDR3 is TGTGCCAGCAGCTGGGGTACCCTAGCGGGGGATTCAACCGGGGAGCTGTTTTTT.

CDR3 sequence reads: CASSSTATSGRTSYNEQFF. The CDR3 nucleotides read TGTGCCAGCAGCTCGACCGCGACTAGCGGGAGAACATCCTACAATGAGCAGTTCTTC. V usage is TRBV11-2 and J usage is TRBJ2-1, with TRBD2 matching 12 bases. Trimming took 4 bases from V and 1 from J; bases not matched to a gene: 11. CDR3 size: 19 residues. In germline, CDR1 is SGHAT, CDR2 FQNNGV.

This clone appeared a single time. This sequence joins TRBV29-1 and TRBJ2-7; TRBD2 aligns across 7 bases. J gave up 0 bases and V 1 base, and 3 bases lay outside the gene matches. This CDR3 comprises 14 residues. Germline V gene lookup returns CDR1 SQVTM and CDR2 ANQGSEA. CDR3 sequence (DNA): TGCAGCGTTGAAGGGGGGGGGAGCTCCTACGAGCAGTACTTC. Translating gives CSVEGGGSSYEQYF.

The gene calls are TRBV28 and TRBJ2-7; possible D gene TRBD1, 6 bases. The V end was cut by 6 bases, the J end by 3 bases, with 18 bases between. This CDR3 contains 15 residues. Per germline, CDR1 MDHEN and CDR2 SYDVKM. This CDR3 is CASSLYRAGVYEQYF. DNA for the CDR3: TGTGCCAGCAGCCTTTACCGGGCAGGGGTCTACGAGCAGTACTTC.

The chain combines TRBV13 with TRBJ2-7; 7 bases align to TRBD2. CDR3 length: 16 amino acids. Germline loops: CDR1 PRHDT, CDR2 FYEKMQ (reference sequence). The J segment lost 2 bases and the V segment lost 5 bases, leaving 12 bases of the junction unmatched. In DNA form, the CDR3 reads TGTGCCAGCAGCGCTGGCCGGAGGGGAGGGGCCTACGAGCAGTACTTC. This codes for CASSAGRRGGAYEQYF.

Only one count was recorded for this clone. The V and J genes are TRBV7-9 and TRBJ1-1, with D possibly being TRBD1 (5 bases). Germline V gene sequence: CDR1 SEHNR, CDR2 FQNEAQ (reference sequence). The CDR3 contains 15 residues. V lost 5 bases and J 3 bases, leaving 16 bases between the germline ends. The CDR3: CASSPSGGEDTEAFF. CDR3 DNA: TGTGCCAGCAGCCCATCCGGGGGGGAAGACACTGAAGCTTTCTTT.

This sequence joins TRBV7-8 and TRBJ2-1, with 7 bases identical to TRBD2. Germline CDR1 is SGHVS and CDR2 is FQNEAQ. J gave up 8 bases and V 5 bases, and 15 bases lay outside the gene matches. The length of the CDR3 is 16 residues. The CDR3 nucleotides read TGTGCCAGCAGCCTCCTGGTAGCGGGTTCTGGGGATGAGCAGTTCTTC. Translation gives CASSLLVAGSGDEQFF.

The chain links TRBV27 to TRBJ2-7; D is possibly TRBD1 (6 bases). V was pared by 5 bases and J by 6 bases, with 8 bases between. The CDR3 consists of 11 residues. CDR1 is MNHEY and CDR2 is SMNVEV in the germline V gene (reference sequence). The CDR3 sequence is CASSPQGEQYF. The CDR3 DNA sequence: TGTGCCAGCAGTCCACAGGGCGAGCAGTACTTC.

CDR3: CAWSVDRGQNGELFF. In nucleotides, the CDR3 is TGTGCCTGGAGTGTAGACAGGGGGCAAAACGGGGAGCTGTTTTTT. The chain combines TRBV30 with TRBJ2-2; 10 bases fit TRBD1. The CDR3 is 15 amino acids. CDR1 and CDR2 from the germline V gene are GTSNPN and SVGIG (reference sequence). Trimming took 0 bases from V and 7 from J; bases not matched to a gene: 5.

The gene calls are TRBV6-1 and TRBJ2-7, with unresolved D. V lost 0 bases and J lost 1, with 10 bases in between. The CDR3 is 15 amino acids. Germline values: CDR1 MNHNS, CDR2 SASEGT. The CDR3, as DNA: TGTGCCAGCAGTGAAGCGGAACAGTTTTCCTACGAGCAGTACTTC. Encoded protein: CASSEAEQFSYEQYF.

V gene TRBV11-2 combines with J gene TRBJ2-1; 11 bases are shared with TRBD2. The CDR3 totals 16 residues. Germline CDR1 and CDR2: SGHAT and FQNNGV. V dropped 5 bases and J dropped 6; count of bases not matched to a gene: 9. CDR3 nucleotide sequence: TGTGCCAGCAGCCTCCAACTAGCGGGAGTAGGCAATGAGCAGTTCTTC. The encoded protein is CASSLQLAGVGNEQFF.

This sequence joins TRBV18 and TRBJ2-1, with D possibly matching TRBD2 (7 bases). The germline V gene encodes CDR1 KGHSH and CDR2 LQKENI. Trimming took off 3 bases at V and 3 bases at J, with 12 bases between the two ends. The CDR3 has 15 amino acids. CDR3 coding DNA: TGTGCCAGCTCACCGGGGGGCGGGAGCTACAATGAGCAGTTCTTC. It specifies CASSPGGGSYNEQFF.

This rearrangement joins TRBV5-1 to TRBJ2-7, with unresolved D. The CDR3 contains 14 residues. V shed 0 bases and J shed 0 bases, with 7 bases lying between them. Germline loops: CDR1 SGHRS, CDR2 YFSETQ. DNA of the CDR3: TGCGCCAGCAGCTTGGTGCAGCGCTCCTACGAGCAGTACTTC. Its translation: CASSLVQRSYEQYF.

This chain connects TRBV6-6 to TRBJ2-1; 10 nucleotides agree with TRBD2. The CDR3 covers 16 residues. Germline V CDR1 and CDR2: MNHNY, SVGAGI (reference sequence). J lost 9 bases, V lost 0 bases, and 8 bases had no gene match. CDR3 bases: TGTGCCAGCAGTTACTCGAGGCTAGCGGGAGTGCGTGAGCAGTTCTTC. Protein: CASSYSRLAGVREQFF.

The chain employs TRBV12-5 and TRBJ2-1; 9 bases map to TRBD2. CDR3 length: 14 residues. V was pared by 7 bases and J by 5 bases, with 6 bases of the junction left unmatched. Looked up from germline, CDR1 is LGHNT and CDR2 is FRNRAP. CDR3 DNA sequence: TGTGCTAGTGCCTCTAGCGGGACCGACAATGAGCAGTTCTTC. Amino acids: CASASSGTDNEQFF.

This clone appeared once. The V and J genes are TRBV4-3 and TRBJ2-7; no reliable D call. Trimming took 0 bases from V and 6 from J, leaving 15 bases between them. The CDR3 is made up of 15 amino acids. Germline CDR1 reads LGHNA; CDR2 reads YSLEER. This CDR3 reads CASSQDPFTETEQYF. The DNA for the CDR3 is TGCGCCAGCAGCCAAGATCCCTTCACAGAAACCGAGCAGTACTTC.

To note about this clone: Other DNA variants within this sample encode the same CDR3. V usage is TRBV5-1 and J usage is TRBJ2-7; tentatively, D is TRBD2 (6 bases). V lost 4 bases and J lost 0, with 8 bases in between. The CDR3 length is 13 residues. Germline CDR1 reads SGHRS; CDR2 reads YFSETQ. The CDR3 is CASSPGLSYEQYF. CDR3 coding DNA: TGCGCCAGCAGCCCGGGACTCTCCTACGAGCAGTACTTC.

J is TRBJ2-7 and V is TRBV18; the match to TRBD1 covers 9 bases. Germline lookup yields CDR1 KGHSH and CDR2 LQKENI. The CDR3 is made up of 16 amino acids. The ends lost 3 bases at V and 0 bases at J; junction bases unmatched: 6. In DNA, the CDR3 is TGTGCCAGCTCACCCCAAACGGGACAGGGCTCCTACGAGCAGTACTTC. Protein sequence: CASSPQTGQGSYEQYF.

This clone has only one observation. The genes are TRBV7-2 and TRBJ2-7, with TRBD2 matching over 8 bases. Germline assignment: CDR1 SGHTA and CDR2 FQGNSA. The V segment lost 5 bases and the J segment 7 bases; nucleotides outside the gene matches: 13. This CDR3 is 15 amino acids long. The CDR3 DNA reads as TGTGCCAGCAGCCCCGGCCGGGGGGGCCGCGGGGAGCAGTACTTC. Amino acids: CASSPGRGGRGEQYF.

CDR3 DNA: TGCGCCAGCAGCCAAGATCGGGGCGGGAGAGATGGTTGCGAGCAGTACTTC. It yields the protein CASSQDRGGRDGCEQYF. The rearrangement uses TRBV4-3 and TRBJ2-7; 7 nucleotides match TRBD2. Per germline, CDR1 LGHNA and CDR2 YSLEER. The CDR3 has 17 amino acids. Trimming took 0 bases from V and 6 from J; bases not matched to a gene: 14.

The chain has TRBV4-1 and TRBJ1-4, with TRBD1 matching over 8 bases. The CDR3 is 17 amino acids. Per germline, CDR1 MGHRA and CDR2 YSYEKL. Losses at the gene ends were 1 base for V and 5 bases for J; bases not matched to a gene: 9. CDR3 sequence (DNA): TGCGCCAGCAGCCAAGCCAGACAGGGGAGGTCGAATGAAAAACTGTTTTTT. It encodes CASSQARQGRSNEKLFF.

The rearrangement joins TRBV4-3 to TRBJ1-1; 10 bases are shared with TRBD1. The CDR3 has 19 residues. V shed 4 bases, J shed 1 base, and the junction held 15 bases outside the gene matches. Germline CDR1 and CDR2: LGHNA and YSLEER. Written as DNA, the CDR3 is TGCGCCAGCAGCCGACGCCACTGGGGACAGGGGACTTCGAACACTGAAGCTTTCTTT. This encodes CASSRRHWGQGTSNTEAFF.

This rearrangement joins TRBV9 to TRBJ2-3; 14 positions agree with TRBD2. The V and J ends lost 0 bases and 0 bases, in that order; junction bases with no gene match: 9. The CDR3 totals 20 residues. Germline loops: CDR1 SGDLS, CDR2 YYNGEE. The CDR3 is CASSVEEGLAGALSTDTQYF. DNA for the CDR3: TGTGCCAGCAGCGTAGAGGAGGGACTAGCGGGAGCTCTGAGCACAGATACGCAGTATTTT.

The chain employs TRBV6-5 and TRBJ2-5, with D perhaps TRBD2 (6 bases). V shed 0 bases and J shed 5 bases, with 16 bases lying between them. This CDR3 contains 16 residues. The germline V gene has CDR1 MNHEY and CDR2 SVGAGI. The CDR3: CASSYSGLGGVETQYF. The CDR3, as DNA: TGTGCCAGCAGTTACTCAGGGCTAGGAGGGGTGGAGACCCAGTACTTC.

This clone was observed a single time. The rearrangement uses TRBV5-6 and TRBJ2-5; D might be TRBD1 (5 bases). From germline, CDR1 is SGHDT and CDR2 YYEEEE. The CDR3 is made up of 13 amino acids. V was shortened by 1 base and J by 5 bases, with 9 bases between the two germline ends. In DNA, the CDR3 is TGTGCCAGCAGCTTGCGTCAGGGTGAGACCCAGTACTTC. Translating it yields CASSLRQGETQYF.

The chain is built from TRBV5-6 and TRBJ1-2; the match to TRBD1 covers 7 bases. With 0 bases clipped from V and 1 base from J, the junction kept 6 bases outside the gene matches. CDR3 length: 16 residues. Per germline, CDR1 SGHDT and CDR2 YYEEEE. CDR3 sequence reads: CASSLVLGQFNYGYTF. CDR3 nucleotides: TGTGCCAGCAGCTTGGTACTGGGACAGTTTAACTATGGCTACACCTTC.